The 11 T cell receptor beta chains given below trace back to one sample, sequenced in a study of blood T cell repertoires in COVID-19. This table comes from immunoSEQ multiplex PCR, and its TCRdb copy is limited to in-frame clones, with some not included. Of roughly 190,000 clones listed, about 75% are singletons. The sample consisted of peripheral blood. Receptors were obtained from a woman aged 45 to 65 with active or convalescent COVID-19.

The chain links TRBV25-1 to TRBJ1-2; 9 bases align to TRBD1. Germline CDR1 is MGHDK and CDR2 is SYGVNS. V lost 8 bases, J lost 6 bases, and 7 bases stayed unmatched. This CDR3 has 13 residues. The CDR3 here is CASLGTGFDGYTF. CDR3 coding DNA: TGTGCCAGCCTTGGGACAGGGTTCGATGGCTACACCTTC.

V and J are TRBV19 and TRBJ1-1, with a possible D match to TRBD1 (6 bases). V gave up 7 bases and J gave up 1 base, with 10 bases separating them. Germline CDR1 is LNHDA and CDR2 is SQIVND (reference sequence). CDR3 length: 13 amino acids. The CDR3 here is CASTRQENTEAFF. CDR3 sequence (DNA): TGTGCCAGTACCCGACAGGAGAACACTGAAGCTTTCTTT.

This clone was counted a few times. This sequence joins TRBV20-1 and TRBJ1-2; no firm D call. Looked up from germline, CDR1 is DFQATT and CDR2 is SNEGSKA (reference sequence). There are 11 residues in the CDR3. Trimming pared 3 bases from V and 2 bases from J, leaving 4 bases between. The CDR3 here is CSASTNYGYTF. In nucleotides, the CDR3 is TGCAGTGCTAGCACAAACTATGGCTACACCTTC.

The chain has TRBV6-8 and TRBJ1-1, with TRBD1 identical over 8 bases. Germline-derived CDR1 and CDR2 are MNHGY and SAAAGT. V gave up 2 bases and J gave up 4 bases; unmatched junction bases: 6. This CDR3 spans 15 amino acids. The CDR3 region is CASSYPRGPGTEAFF. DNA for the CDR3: TGTGCCAGCAGTTACCCCAGGGGGCCTGGCACTGAAGCTTTCTTT.

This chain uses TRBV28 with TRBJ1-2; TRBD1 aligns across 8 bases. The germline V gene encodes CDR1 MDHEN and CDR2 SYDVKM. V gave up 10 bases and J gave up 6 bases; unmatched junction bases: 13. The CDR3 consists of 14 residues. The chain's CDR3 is CATREGQVRDGYTF. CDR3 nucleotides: TGTGCCACCCGAGAGGGACAGGTGCGTGATGGCTACACCTTC.

The CDR3 reads CASSSARSSYNEQFF. Written as DNA, the CDR3 is TGTGCCAGCAGCTCCGCTAGAAGCTCCTACAATGAGCAGTTCTTC. V gene TRBV5-8 combines with J gene TRBJ2-1; D is uncertain. Germline V gives CDR1 SGHTS, CDR2 YDEGEE. The V end was cut by 3 bases, the J end by 0 bases, with 10 bases between. This CDR3 contains 15 residues.

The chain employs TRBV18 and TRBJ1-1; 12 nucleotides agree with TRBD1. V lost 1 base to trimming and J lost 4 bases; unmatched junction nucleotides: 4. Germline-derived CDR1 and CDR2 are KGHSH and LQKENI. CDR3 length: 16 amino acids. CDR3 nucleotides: TGTGCCAGCTCACCACGCCCGGGACAGGGGGCCACTGAAGCTTTCTTT. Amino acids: CASSPRPGQGATEAFF.

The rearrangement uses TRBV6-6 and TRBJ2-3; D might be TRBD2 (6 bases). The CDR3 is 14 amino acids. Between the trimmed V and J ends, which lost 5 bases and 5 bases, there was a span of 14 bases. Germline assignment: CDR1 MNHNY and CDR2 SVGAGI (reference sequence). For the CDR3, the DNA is TGTGCCAGCAGTCCCCCGGGAGTAGAAGATACGCAGTATTTT. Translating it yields CASSPPGVEDTQYF.

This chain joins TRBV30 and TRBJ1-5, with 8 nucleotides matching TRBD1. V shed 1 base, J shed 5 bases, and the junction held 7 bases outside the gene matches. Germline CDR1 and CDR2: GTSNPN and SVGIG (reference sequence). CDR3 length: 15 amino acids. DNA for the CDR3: TGTGCCTGGAGTGACGGACAGGGAAGGTATCAGCCCCAGCATTTT. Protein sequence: CAWSDGQGRYQPQHF.

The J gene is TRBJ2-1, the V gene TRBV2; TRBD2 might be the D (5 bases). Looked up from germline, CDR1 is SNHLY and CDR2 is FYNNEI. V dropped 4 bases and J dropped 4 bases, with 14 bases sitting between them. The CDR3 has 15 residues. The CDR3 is CASSVLAGEYNEQFF. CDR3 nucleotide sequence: TGTGCCAGCAGTGTCCTAGCCGGGGAATACAATGAGCAGTTCTTC.

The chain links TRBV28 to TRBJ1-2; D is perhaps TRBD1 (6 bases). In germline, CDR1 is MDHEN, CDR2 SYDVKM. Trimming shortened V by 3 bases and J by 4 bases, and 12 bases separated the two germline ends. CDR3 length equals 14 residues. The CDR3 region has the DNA TGTGCCAGCAGTTTTGGGGGGGCCTCCTATGGCTACACCTTC. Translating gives CASSFGGASYGYTF.